The 27 T cell receptor beta chains reported below all come from one sample, sequenced in a study of blood T cell repertoires in COVID-19. Method: immunoSEQ multiplex PCR; TCRdb's copy keeps in-frame clones and lacks some. This table holds around 320,000 clones, 75% to 85% found once. The material sequenced was peripheral blood. These receptors were collected from a human donor in a cohort sampled during active COVID-19.

The rearrangement uses TRBV27 and TRBJ1-3; no definite D call. V was shortened by 8 bases and J by 0 bases, with 20 bases between the two germline ends. Germline V gene lookup returns CDR1 MNHEY and CDR2 SMNVEV (reference sequence). The CDR3 totals 17 residues. CDR3 region: CASGPGSSGLSGNTIYF. DNA for the CDR3: TGTGCCAGCGGACCGGGATCATCGGGCCTCTCTGGAAACACCATATATTTT.

The chain's CDR3 is CASSYQGGRGYTF. The CDR3 DNA sequence: TGTGCCAGCAGTTACCAAGGGGGCCGGGGCTACACCTTC. The V gene is TRBV6-5, the J gene TRBJ1-2; 7 bases are a match to TRBD1. This CDR3 is built from 13 residues. Per germline, CDR1 MNHEY and CDR2 SVGAGI. J gave up 8 bases and V 2 bases, and 5 bases lay outside the gene matches.

The rearrangement links TRBV6-2 or TRBV6-3 to TRBJ1-1; 9 positions match TRBD1. This CDR3 has 16 amino acids. V dropped 4 bases and J dropped 7; count of bases not matched to a gene: 13. CDR1 is MNHEY and CDR2 is SVGEGT in the germline V gene. Written as DNA, the CDR3 is TGTGCCAGCAGTTTATGGACAGGGGAGATAACCCGTGAAGCTTTCTTT. Translated: CASSLWTGEITREAFF.

CDR3 sequence: CASRKRGLNEKLFF. In nucleotides, the CDR3 is TGTGCCAGCAGAAAGAGGGGGTTAAATGAAAAACTGTTTTTT. This chain links TRBV2 with TRBJ1-4, with a possible D match to TRBD1 (6 bases). The CDR3 runs to 14 residues. CDR1 and CDR2 (germline): SNHLY, FYNNEI. V lost 6 bases and J 5 bases, leaving 13 bases between the germline ends.

As DNA, the CDR3 is TGTGCCAGCAGCGTTCAAACAGGGGGCGGCTATGGCTACACCTTC. Residues: CASSVQTGGGYGYTF. J is TRBJ1-2 and V is TRBV9; 9 bases match TRBD1. V was pared by 2 bases and J by 4 bases, with 6 bases of the junction left unmatched. This CDR3 is 15 amino acids long. Germline V gives CDR1 SGDLS, CDR2 YYNGEE.

J is TRBJ2-3 and V is TRBV7-9; 8 bases line up with TRBD2. Germline-derived CDR1 and CDR2 are SEHNR and FQNEAQ (reference sequence). With V trimmed by 4 bases and J by 6 bases, 6 bases remained unmatched. The CDR3 contains 14 residues. The CDR3 reads CASSYSGGGDTQYF. The CDR3 DNA reads as TGTGCCAGCAGCTACAGCGGGGGAGGGGATACGCAGTATTTT.

The chain has TRBV5-1 and TRBJ2-1, with no clear D. This CDR3 spans 14 amino acids. Germline CDR1 is SGHRS and CDR2 is YFSETQ. V dropped 2 bases and J dropped 6 bases, with 12 bases sitting between them. The CDR3 here is CASSFTAQTNEQFF. Written as DNA, the CDR3 is TGCGCCAGCAGCTTCACCGCACAGACCAATGAGCAGTTCTTC.

The chain joins TRBV10-3 to TRBJ2-7; the D is unclear. The CDR3 spans 11 residues. Germline assignment: CDR1 ENHRY and CDR2 SYGVKD. The V end lost 6 bases, the J end lost 0 bases, and 3 bases lay between the germline ends. The CDR3 region is CAIRRSYEQYF. CDR3 coding DNA: TGTGCCATCAGGCGCTCCTACGAGCAGTACTTC.

J is TRBJ2-2 and V is TRBV7-9; D is possibly TRBD2 (6 bases). Germline V gives CDR1 SEHNR, CDR2 FQNEAQ (reference sequence). Deletions cut 5 bases from V and 0 bases from J, with 13 bases between. The CDR3 runs 16 residues. CDR3 loop: CASSLTGLTNTGELFF. The CDR3 bases are TGTGCCAGCAGCCTTACGGGACTGACGAACACCGGGGAGCTGTTTTTT.

V and J are TRBV10-1 and TRBJ1-2; 8 bases align to TRBD1. The V gene end was trimmed by 6 bases and the J gene end by 4 bases; junction bases not matched to a gene: 4. The CDR3 consists of 13 residues. Germline V CDR1 and CDR2: WNHNN, SYGVQD (reference sequence). CDR3 region: CASSAGGPYGYTF. Written as DNA, the CDR3 is TGCGCCAGCAGCGCAGGGGGCCCCTATGGCTACACCTTC.

V is TRBV10-2 and J is TRBJ2-2; possible D gene TRBD2, 5 bases. Trimming shortened V by 2 bases and J by 7 bases, and 11 bases separated the two germline ends. Germline V lookup: CDR1 WSHSY, CDR2 SAAADI. CDR3 size: 14 residues. In DNA, the CDR3 is TGCGCCAGCAGTGAGAATTCCGGGGTCGGGGAGCTGTTTTTT. Its protein product is CASSENSGVGELFF.

The V call is TRBV2, the J call TRBJ1-1; 7 bases agree with TRBD1. The CDR3 runs to 14 residues. V dropped 6 bases and J dropped 1; count of bases not matched to a gene: 5. Germline CDR1 SNHLY, CDR2 FYNNEI. The CDR3 protein is CASRIRQGNTEAFF. CDR3 bases: TGTGCCAGCAGAATAAGACAGGGGAACACTGAAGCTTTCTTT.

This chain uses TRBV9 with TRBJ1-1, with D perhaps TRBD1 (6 bases). V was shortened by 0 bases and J by 3 bases, with 15 bases between the two germline ends. Germline values: CDR1 SGDLS, CDR2 YYNGEE. The CDR3 length is 16 residues. CDR3 DNA: TGTGCCAGCAGCGTAGAGGGGGGGGCCTGGGACACTGAAGCTTTCTTT. Translated: CASSVEGGAWDTEAFF.

This rearrangement joins TRBV10-1 to TRBJ2-7; D uncertain. V lost 0 bases and J 5 bases, leaving 11 bases between the germline ends. Germline lookup yields CDR1 WNHNN and CDR2 SYGVQD (reference sequence). The CDR3 has 14 residues. The CDR3 DNA is TGCGCCAGCAGTGAGTCGCGGCAGATCGACGAGCAGTACTTC. Translating it yields CASSESRQIDEQYF.

This sequence joins TRBV19 and TRBJ1-4; 8 bases agree with TRBD1. The ends lost 7 bases at V and 2 bases at J; junction bases unmatched: 9. Germline assignment: CDR1 LNHDA and CDR2 SQIVND (reference sequence). This CDR3 contains 16 residues. The CDR3 coding sequence is TGTGCCAGTACCCCGACAGGGGTATTGACTAATGAAAAACTGTTTTTT. Residues: CASTPTGVLTNEKLFF.

The chain is built from TRBV20-1 and TRBJ1-4; TRBD1 might be the D (6 bases). The V end was cut by 1 base, the J end by 14 bases, with 11 bases between. The germline V gene has CDR1 DFQATT and CDR2 SNEGSKA (reference sequence). The CDR3 is 11 amino acids. As DNA, the CDR3 is TGCAGTGCTAGAGCGGACAGAATGCTGTTTTTT. Residues: CSARADRMLFF.

This rearrangement joins TRBV5-1 to TRBJ2-1; 8 nucleotides agree with TRBD2. CDR1 SGHRS and CDR2 YFSETQ come from the germline V gene. This CDR3 has 15 amino acids. J gave up 5 bases and V 0 bases, and 4 bases lay outside the gene matches. In DNA, the CDR3 is TGCGCCAGCAGCTTGGCGGGGGGGGATCACAATGAGCAGTTCTTC. It codes for CASSLAGGDHNEQFF.

This chain uses TRBV20-1 with TRBJ1-1; D remains unclear. V lost 3 bases, J lost 1 base, and 9 bases lay in between. The CDR3 extends over 13 amino acids. CDR1 DFQATT and CDR2 SNEGSKA come from the germline V gene (reference sequence). CDR3 nucleotides: TGCAGTGCTAGTGGTTTCGGGAACACTGAAGCTTTCTTT. Amino acids: CSASGFGNTEAFF.

The gene calls are TRBV5-1 and TRBJ1-2; 8 bases align to TRBD1. There are 15 residues in the CDR3. CDR1 and CDR2 (germline): SGHRS, YFSETQ. V shed 4 bases and J 3 bases; nucleotides not matched to a gene: 8. CDR3 amino acids: CASSLSGTGHYGYTF. In nucleotides, the CDR3 is TGCGCCAGCAGCCTGTCCGGGACAGGCCACTATGGCTACACCTTC.

There are a few counts of this clone. The chain combines TRBV13 with TRBJ1-5; D might be TRBD1 (5 bases). This CDR3 is 14 amino acids long. CDR1 PRHDT and CDR2 FYEKMQ come from the germline V gene (reference sequence). The V end was cut by 4 bases, the J end by 6 bases, with 13 bases between. CDR3 DNA: TGTGCCAGCAGCTCACGGGGGACGGGTCAGCCCCAGCATTTT. Translated: CASSSRGTGQPQHF.

This clone has just one count. The chain joins TRBV7-9 to TRBJ2-6; the D is unclear. This CDR3 comprises 15 residues. Germline V gene data show CDR1 as SEHNR and CDR2 as FQNEAQ (reference sequence). V shed 1 base and J shed 3 bases, with 7 bases lying between them. CDR3 region: CASSLERFGANVLTF. The CDR3 bases are TGTGCCAGCAGCTTAGAGAGGTTTGGGGCCAACGTCCTGACTTTC.

The chain links TRBV9 to TRBJ2-7; 12 bases map to TRBD2. The CDR3 runs 19 residues. CDR1 and CDR2 (germline): SGDLS, YYNGEE. Losses at the gene ends were 0 bases for V and 0 bases for J; bases not matched to a gene: 10. CDR3 residues: CASSVAASGGAIGSYEQYF. The CDR3 region has the DNA TGTGCCAGCAGCGTAGCAGCTAGCGGGGGGGCTATTGGCTCCTACGAGCAGTACTTC.

This clone was found many times. This sequence joins TRBV9 and TRBJ2-7, with a possible D match to TRBD1 (5 bases). The J call may not be correct, given that the DNA end is closer to TRBJ1-2. The CDR3 is 14 residues long. Germline V gene sequence: CDR1 SGDLS, CDR2 YYNGEE. The CDR3 nucleotides are TGTGCCAGCAGCGTAGGGACTAGCGGGGGGGGCTACACCTTC. Its translation: CASSVGTSGGGYTF.

Here the CDR3 reads CASSTNTAPNQPQHF. DNA for the CDR3: TGTGCCAGCAGCACTAACACGGCCCCCAATCAGCCCCAGCATTTT. V gene TRBV6-5 combines with J gene TRBJ1-5, with D unclear. Germline V lookup: CDR1 MNHEY, CDR2 SVGAGI. This CDR3 has 15 residues. The V end was cut by 6 bases, the J end by 3 bases, with 15 bases between.

This clone was counted a single time. A read error may produce the germline difference seen at one junction end. The chain uses TRBV6-5 and TRBJ2-7; TRBD1 might be the D (5 bases). Germline V gene sequence: CDR1 MNHEY, CDR2 SVGAGI. The CDR3 sequence is 10 residues long. CDR3 sequence reads: CASSCRGQAF. The CDR3 DNA follows: TGTGCCAGCAGTTGTAGGGGCCAGGCCTTC.

A single count supports this clone. V usage is TRBV30 and J usage is TRBJ1-3; 7 nucleotides agree with TRBD1. The V and J ends lost 4 bases and 0 bases, in that order; junction bases with no gene match: 9. Per germline, CDR1 GTSNPN and CDR2 SVGIG (reference sequence). The CDR3 extends over 16 amino acids. The CDR3 coding sequence is TGTGCCTGGATGCACAGGGGACTGACCTCTGGAAACACCATATATTTT. Translating gives CAWMHRGLTSGNTIYF.

This clone was recorded a few times. The J gene is TRBJ1-2, the V gene TRBV30; D is unclear. Trimming took off 0 bases at V and 6 bases at J, with 11 bases between the two ends. This CDR3 comprises 13 residues. Germline CDR1 GTSNPN, CDR2 SVGIG (reference sequence). CDR3 bases: TGTGCCTGGAGTGTATCGGGGAAGGATGGCTACACCTTC. It translates to CAWSVSGKDGYTF.